Below are 23 T cell receptor beta chains sequenced from a single sample in a study of cytomegalovirus exposure and HLA in healthy donors. It was with 60 Vbeta and 13 Jbeta primers that the PCR ran. Produced via immunoSEQ multiplex PCR; TCRdb's table is partial and in-frame only. The table lists around 140,000 clones, around four fifths of them singletons. Specimen: PBMCs. The receptors were gathered from a woman aged 45 to 65 in good health and CMV-seropositive.

The rearrangement joins TRBV4-2 to TRBJ2-7; no firm D call. The germline V gene encodes CDR1 LGHNA and CDR2 YNFKEQ. The CDR3 contains 13 residues. V was pared by 0 bases and J by 8 bases, with 11 bases between. Here the CDR3 DNA reads TGTGCCAGCAGCCAAGATTTAGAAATTCAGCAGTACTTC. Its translation: CASSQDLEIQQYF.

The CDR3 reads CASSAGLAPTQYF. The CDR3 bases are TGTGCCAGCAGTGCCGGACTAGCGCCGACCCAGTACTTC. The rearrangement joins TRBV27 to TRBJ2-5; 9 nucleotides agree with TRBD2. The CDR3 totals 13 residues. Germline V gene lookup returns CDR1 MNHEY and CDR2 SMNVEV (reference sequence). V lost 5 bases to trimming and J lost 7 bases; unmatched junction nucleotides: 5.

This clone was seen just once. The chain employs TRBV6-1 and TRBJ1-5; D is uncertain. The V and J ends lost 1 base and 6 bases respectively, with 4 bases between them. This CDR3 region has 12 residues. Germline V gives CDR1 MNHNS, CDR2 SASEGT. The CDR3 DNA is TGTGCCAGCAGTGAAGGTCGTCAGCCCCAGCATTTT. The encoded protein is CASSEGRQPQHF.

The rearrangement joins TRBV6-1 to TRBJ1-3, with D tentatively TRBD1 (5 bases). The CDR3 spans 14 residues. Germline V lookup: CDR1 MNHNS, CDR2 SASEGT. Between the trimmed V and J ends, which lost 3 bases and 4 bases, there was a span of 10 bases. The CDR3 here is CASSETQVGNTIYF. In nucleotides, the CDR3 is TGTGCCAGCAGTGAGACACAGGTAGGAAACACCATATATTTT.

A few counts support this clone. The chain links TRBV9 to TRBJ2-5, with D maybe TRBD2 (6 bases). The CDR3 extends over 15 amino acids. Germline CDR1 is SGDLS and CDR2 is YYNGEE. Trimming removed 0 bases at V and 2 bases at J, with 11 bases between. CDR3 protein: CASSVGRGIQETQYF. The CDR3 DNA follows: TGTGCCAGCAGCGTAGGACGGGGGATACAAGAGACCCAGTACTTC.

This clone was seen a single time. This sequence joins TRBV28 and TRBJ2-5; D is perhaps TRBD2 (5 bases). This CDR3 is built from 16 residues. V lost 5 bases to trimming and J lost 3 bases, with 19 bases between them. CDR1 and CDR2 (germline): MDHEN, SYDVKM. The CDR3 DNA follows: TGTGCCAGCAGTCCCCTATCACTAGGTGCAGAAGAGACCCAGTACTTC. It specifies CASSPLSLGAEETQYF.

V is TRBV6-1 and J is TRBJ2-4, with 7 positions matching TRBD2. The CDR3 length is 14 residues. The junction had 5 bases not matched to a gene; V was cut back by 8 bases and J by 1 base. Germline assignment: CDR1 MNHNS and CDR2 SASEGT. This chain's CDR3 is CASGREPAKNIQYF. The CDR3 DNA sequence: TGTGCCAGCGGGCGGGAGCCGGCCAAAAACATTCAGTACTTC.

CDR3 sequence (DNA): TGTGCCAGTAGTATACGGACAGGGCCGTATTTTAGCAATCAGCCCCAGCATTTT. Translating gives CASSIRTGPYFSNQPQHF. The genes are TRBV19 and TRBJ1-5; TRBD1 matches at 8 bases. Germline values: CDR1 LNHDA, CDR2 SQIVND (reference sequence). V shed 2 bases and J 0 bases; nucleotides not matched to a gene: 9. The CDR3 runs 18 residues.

The rearrangement uses TRBV30 and TRBJ2-5, with D maybe TRBD2 (5 bases). Germline V gene lookup returns CDR1 GTSNPN and CDR2 SVGIG (reference sequence). This CDR3 is 14 amino acids long. With 0 bases removed from V and 5 bases from J, the gap between germline ends came to 13 bases. The CDR3, as DNA: TGTGCCTGGAGTGTAACACGGGGAACGGAGACCCAGTACTTC. This sequence encodes CAWSVTRGTETQYF. Complete variable domain (other parts from reference TRBV30 and TRBJ2-5): SQTIHQWPATLVQPVGSPLSLECTVEGTSNPNLYWYRQAAGRGLQLLFYSVGIGQISSEVPQNLSASRPQDRQFILSSKKLLLSDSGFYLCAWSVTRGTETQYFGPGTRLLVL.

The chain employs TRBV5-1 and TRBJ2-1; possibly TRBD2 for D (6 bases). Trimming removed 4 bases at V and 0 bases at J, with 26 bases between. CDR3 length: 20 residues. Looked up from germline, CDR1 is SGHRS and CDR2 is YFSETQ. The CDR3 DNA follows: TGCGCCAGCAGCGTGGCCGGTCCGAGGCGGGATACATTCTCCTACAATGAGCAGTTCTTC. Protein: CASSVAGPRRDTFSYNEQFF.

Only a few counts were recorded for this clone. The chain links TRBV6-6 to TRBJ2-7; D unclear. This CDR3 is built from 14 residues. Trimming pared 3 bases from V and 0 bases from J, leaving 9 bases between. From germline, CDR1 is MNHNY and CDR2 SVGAGI (reference sequence). The CDR3 nucleotides are TGTGCCAGCAGTTATGGGCAGAACTCCTACGAGCAGTACTTC. Protein sequence: CASSYGQNSYEQYF.

V gene TRBV28 combines with J gene TRBJ1-2; D ambiguous. Between the trimmed V and J ends, which lost 3 bases and 0 bases, there was a span of 8 bases. The germline gives CDR1 MDHEN, CDR2 SYDVKM. This CDR3 is built from 14 residues. This CDR3 reads CASSFPQTNYGYTF. CDR3 nucleotides: TGTGCCAGCAGTTTTCCTCAGACTAACTATGGCTACACCTTC.

CDR3 sequence (DNA): TGTGCCAGCCCGGGGGGTTTCGCTGAAGCTTTCTTT. This sequence encodes CASPGGFAEAFF. V and J are TRBV2 and TRBJ1-1; tentative D call: TRBD1 (5 bases). The CDR3 runs to 12 residues. Germline loops: CDR1 SNHLY, CDR2 FYNNEI. V lost 8 bases and J 6 bases, leaving 13 bases between the germline ends.

This clone came up a few times. This chain uses TRBV5-1 with TRBJ1-1, with a weak D call TRBD1 (6 bases). Trimming took 2 bases from V and 10 from J, leaving 12 bases between them. The CDR3 loop spans 12 amino acids. Germline V CDR1 and CDR2: SGHRS, YFSETQ. CDR3 amino acids: CASSFVAGAAFF. The CDR3, as DNA: TGCGCCAGCAGCTTCGTGGCGGGGGCAGCTTTCTTT.

The chain employs TRBV6-6 and TRBJ2-7, with TRBD1 matching over 7 bases. This CDR3 has 14 amino acids. V lost 2 bases, J lost 4 bases, and 5 bases stayed unmatched. Germline V gene data show CDR1 as MNHNY and CDR2 as SVGAGI (reference sequence). The DNA for the CDR3 is TGTGCCAGCAGTTACCTCGGGACAGAGTACGAGCAGTACTTC. Translation: CASSYLGTEYEQYF.

This clone has a single count. The V and J genes are TRBV5-1 and TRBJ2-5; maybe TRBD1 (5 bases). The J call is doubtful: the DNA matches TRBJ2-7 better. Germline loops: CDR1 SGHRS, CDR2 YFSETQ. This CDR3 comprises 14 residues. DNA for the CDR3: TGCGCCAGCAGCTTGGACAGGTTCCCCTACGAGCAGTACTTC. Encoded protein: CASSLDRFPYEQYF.

For the CDR3, the DNA is TGCGCCAGCAGCTTGATTCGGGACAGCCCCTATGGCTACACCTTC. Translation gives CASSLIRDSPYGYTF. The gene calls are TRBV5-1 and TRBJ1-2; 7 bases agree with TRBD1. The CDR3 has 15 residues. The germline CDR1 and CDR2 sequences are SGHRS and YFSETQ. Trimming at V came to 1 base and at J to 4 bases, leaving 7 bases not matched to a gene. Filled out from reference TRBV5-1 and TRBJ1-2, the complete variable domain reads KAGVTQTPRYLIKTRGQQVTLSCSPISGHRSVSWYQQTPGQGLQFLFEYFSETQRNKGNFPGRFSGRQFSNSRSEMNVSTLELGDSALYLCASSLIRDSPYGYTFGSGTRLTVV.

This rearrangement joins TRBV5-1 to TRBJ1-2, with D maybe TRBD1 (5 bases). This CDR3 comprises 14 residues. CDR1 SGHRS and CDR2 YFSETQ come from the germline V gene. Trimming pared 2 bases from V and 2 bases from J, leaving 10 bases between. The CDR3 spells CASSLTGPNYGYTF. CDR3 nucleotide sequence: TGCGCCAGCAGCTTAACAGGTCCCAACTATGGCTACACCTTC.

CDR3: CASSIYRAPEAFF. The CDR3 coding sequence is TGTGCCAGCAGCATATACAGGGCGCCTGAAGCTTTCTTT. The chain recombines TRBV7-2 with TRBJ1-1; D may be TRBD1 (6 bases). This CDR3 is 13 amino acids long. Trimming shortened V by 5 bases and J by 6 bases, and 13 bases separated the two germline ends. Germline CDR1 reads SGHTA; CDR2 reads FQGNSA.

CDR3 sequence: CASSSRSGGEGSYNEQFF. CDR3 nucleotides: TGTGCCAGCAGCTCCCGCAGCGGGGGCGAAGGCTCCTACAATGAGCAGTTCTTC. The rearrangement uses TRBV7-2 and TRBJ2-1; 8 nucleotides agree with TRBD2. Germline assignment: CDR1 SGHTA and CDR2 FQGNSA. The V gene end was trimmed by 4 bases and the J gene end by 0 bases; junction bases not matched to a gene: 11. The CDR3 is made up of 18 amino acids. Looking up the rest from reference TRBV7-2 and TRBJ2-1 gives the full variable domain: GAGVSQSPSNKVTEKGKDVELRCDPISGHTALYWYRQSLGQGLEFLIYFQGNSAPDKSGLPSDRFSAERTGGSVSTLTIQRTQQEDSAVYLCASSSRSGGEGSYNEQFFGPGTRLTVL.

J is TRBJ2-1 and V is TRBV7-6, with unresolved D. Germline values: CDR1 SGHVS, CDR2 FNYEAQ. Trimming took off 1 base at V and 0 bases at J, with 7 bases between the two ends. CDR3 size: 15 residues. Written as DNA, the CDR3 is TGTGCCAGCAGCTTAGTGTCCTTCTCCTACAATGAGCAGTTCTTC. Translated: CASSLVSFSYNEQFF. The full variable domain, with the rest looked up from reference TRBV7-6 and TRBJ2-1, is GAGVSQSPRYKVTKRGQDVALRCDPISGHVSLYWYRQALGQGPEFLTYFNYEAQQDKSGLPNDRFSAERPEGSISTLTIQRTEQRDSAMYRCASSLVSFSYNEQFFGPGTRLTVL.

The chain carries TRBV6-5 and TRBJ1-2; D possibly corresponds to TRBD1 (5 bases). Germline V gene lookup returns CDR1 MNHEY and CDR2 SVGAGI. V dropped 6 bases and J dropped 4 bases, with 15 bases sitting between them. This CDR3 has 14 amino acids. CDR3: CASSVRGDGYGYTF. The CDR3 DNA is TGTGCCAGCAGCGTTCGGGGGGACGGCTATGGCTACACCTTC.

CDR3 sequence: CASSLTLYTDTQYF. The CDR3 DNA sequence: TGTGCCAGCAGCTTGACCCTCTACACAGATACGCAGTATTTT. The chain carries TRBV5-6 and TRBJ2-3; D is ambiguous. The CDR3 contains 14 residues. CDR1 SGHDT and CDR2 YYEEEE come from the germline V gene. Trimming left V 1 base short and J 2 bases short, with 8 bases between.